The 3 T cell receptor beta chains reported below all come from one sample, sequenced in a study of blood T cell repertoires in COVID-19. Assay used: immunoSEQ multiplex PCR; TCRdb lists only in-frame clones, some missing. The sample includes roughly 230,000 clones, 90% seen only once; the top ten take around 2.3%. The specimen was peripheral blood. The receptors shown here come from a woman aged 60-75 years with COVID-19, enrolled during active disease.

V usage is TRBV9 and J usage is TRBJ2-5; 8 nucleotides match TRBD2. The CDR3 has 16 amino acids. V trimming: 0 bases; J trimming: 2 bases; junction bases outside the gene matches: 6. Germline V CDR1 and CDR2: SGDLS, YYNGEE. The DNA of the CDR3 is TGTGCCAGCAGCGTAGGGTTGCGGGGGGAACAAGAGACCCAGTACTTC. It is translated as CASSVGLRGEQETQYF.

The CDR3 protein is CASSLDIETQYF. For the CDR3, the DNA is TGTGCCAGCAGCTTGGACATTGAGACCCAGTACTTC. This rearrangement joins TRBV5-4 to TRBJ2-5; no firm D call. Germline V CDR1 and CDR2: SGHNT, YYREEE (reference sequence). The germline V and J ends were trimmed by 0 bases and 5 bases, with 5 bases remaining between them. The CDR3 spans 12 residues.

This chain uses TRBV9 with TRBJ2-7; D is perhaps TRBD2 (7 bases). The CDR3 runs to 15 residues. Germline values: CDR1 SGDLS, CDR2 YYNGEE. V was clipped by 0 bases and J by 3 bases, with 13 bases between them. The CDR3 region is CASSVEAGEGYEQYF. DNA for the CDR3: TGTGCCAGCAGCGTAGAGGCAGGGGAGGGCTACGAGCAGTACTTC.